This note documents a single T cell receptor (beta chain) sequence. Its target is unknown. CDR1 and CDR2 (germline): LNHDA, SQIVND (reference sequence). The CDR3 has 15 amino acids. This record comes from a study of cytomegalovirus exposure and HLA in healthy donors. Study-wide points: Altogether, 164 TCR beta chains were recorded as cytomegalovirus-associated. CMV serostatus was the only recorded immune exposure for donors. Presence/absence analyses supposed approximately even sequencing depth among donors.

In the PCR, 60 Vbeta and 13 Jbeta primers were used. Measured with immunoSEQ multiplex PCR; TCRdb has only the in-frame clones, and not every one. The sample gives 150,000 to 200,000 clones, approximately 71% of which show up once; about 10% is in the top ten. V usage is TRBV19 and J usage is TRBJ2-5, with 9 bases identical to TRBD1. The end of the DNA is better explained by TRBJ2-7, so the J call may be wrong. Sequenced sample: PBMCs. This receptor was taken from a young man in good health and CMV-seropositive. CDR3 region: CASSIAGTGITEQYF. The DNA of the CDR3 is TGTGCCAGTAGTATCGCCGGGACAGGGATTACCGAGCAGTACTTC.